The T cell receptor (beta chain) described here comes from a study of blood T cell repertoires in COVID-19. Whole-study context: The United States, Italy and Spain were the sources of the acute and convalescent COVID-19 samples.

V was shortened by 6 bases and J by 4 bases, with 12 bases between the two germline ends. This CDR3 is 13 amino acids long. CDR1 is SNHLY and CDR2 is FYNNEI in the germline V gene. The assay was immunoSEQ multiplex PCR, and TCRdb's table has in-frame clones only and misses some. Of approximately 160,000 clones listed, about 90% were seen once; the top ten hold about 6.5%. The chain links TRBV2 to TRBJ1-2; the D gene is possibly TRBD1 (5 bases). This TCR was recovered from a woman aged 50 to 65 who had recovered from COVID-19. The sequenced sample was PBMCs or T cells enriched from blood (not recorded which). As DNA, the CDR3 is TGTGCCAGCAGGGACAACAACCCCTATGGCTACACCTTC. Translation: CASRDNNPYGYTF.